These T cell receptor beta chains were read from a single sample in a study of T cell responses to AZD1222 COVID-19 vaccine. Produced via immunoSEQ multiplex PCR; TCRdb's table is partial and in-frame only. The sample lists about 140,000 clones, roughly nine tenths occurring once. This specimen consisted of peripheral blood, obtained 28 days after the second dose of the MenACWY control vaccine. The origin of the receptors is an adult who received the MenACWY meningococcal vaccine as a control. CDR3s include the opening cysteine and the closing phenylalanine or tryptophan. The order of the fields is D gene, clone size, CDR3 length, V gene, J gene, CDR3 DNA, CDR3 protein. The D gene is left open where the match is weak. Clone size is shown for a subset of rows, as once, few, many or a class of expanded clone.

>.|.|14|TRBV3-1/TRBV3-2|TRBJ2-5
TGTGCCAGCAGCCAAGCCGCAGGGGAAGGGACCCAGTACTTC
CASSQAAGEGTQYF
>TRBD2|few|17|TRBV6-2/TRBV6-3|TRBJ2-7
TGTGCCAGCAGCTATATCCCGGGAGGGCCCCGCGGGAACGAGCAGTACTTC
CASSYIPGGPRGNEQYF
>.|.|15|TRBV30|TRBJ1-2
TGTGCCTGGAGTCCAAGCCGGGCCAATAACTATGGCTACACCTTC
CAWSPSRANNYGYTF
>TRBD1|.|16|TRBV6-6|TRBJ2-1
TGTGCCAGCACCCCAACGAGAGACAGGGGACACAATGAGCAGTTCTTC
CASTPTRDRGHNEQFF
>TRBD1|.|14|TRBV24-1|TRBJ2-7
TGTGCCACCAGTGATTTGAACAGGGGGGACGAGCAGTACTTC
CATSDLNRGDEQYF
>.|.|11|TRBV20-1|TRBJ2-3
TGCAGTGGGGGCCGCACAGATACGCAGTATTTT
CSGGRTDTQYF
>TRBD2|.|17|TRBV9|TRBJ2-2
TGTGCCAGCAGCCCAGGGACTAGCGGGAGGGCCCGTGGGGAGCTGTTTTTT
CASSPGTSGRARGELFF
>.|.|15|TRBV19|TRBJ1-5
TGTGCCAGTAGTCATACACAGGTTGTCCCTAATCCCCAGCATTTT
CASSHTQVVPNPQHF
>.|.|16|TRBV7-6|TRBJ1-4
TGTGCCAGCAGCTTAGGGAGCAGGGCCACTAATGAAAAACTGTTTTTT
CASSLGSRATNEKLFF
>TRBD1|.|16|TRBV18|TRBJ1-5
TGTGCCAGCTCGCTCGGGACGACAGGGGCGAATCAGCCCCAGCATTTT
CASSLGTTGANQPQHF
>TRBD1|.|15|TRBV6-5|TRBJ2-1
TGTGCCAGCAGTAACGACAGGGGGCTGGGCAATGAGCAGTTCTTC
CASSNDRGLGNEQFF
>.|.|13|TRBV11-2|TRBJ2-1
TGTGCCAGCAGCTTAGGCTTTTACAATGAGCAGTTCTTC
CASSLGFYNEQFF
>.|.|15|TRBV3-1/TRBV3-2|TRBJ2-2
TGTGCCAGCAGCCAACGCGACACGAACACCGGGGAGCTGTTTTTT
CASSQRDTNTGELFF
>TRBD2|.|19|TRBV2|TRBJ2-3
TGTGCCAGCAGTGAAGTCCCCGGGACTAGCGGGAGGGTGACAGATACGCAGTATTTT
CASSEVPGTSGRVTDTQYF
>.|.|13|TRBV6-5|TRBJ1-6
TGTGCCGCGAGGAGTGAGGGGAATTCACCCCTCCACTTT
CAARSEGNSPLHF
>.|.|15|TRBV28|TRBJ1-5
TGTGCCAGCAGTCCCACAGGGCCCGACAATCAGCCCCAGCATTTT
CASSPTGPDNQPQHF
>TRBD1|few|17|TRBV6-4|TRBJ1-6
TGTGCCAGCAGTGACCCACGGGACAGCCTGGGGAATTCACCCCTCCACTTT
CASSDPRDSLGNSPLHF
>.|.|14|TRBV28|TRBJ1-2
TGTGCCAGCATCGCGGGGAGAGGGGTCTATGGCTACACCTTC
CASIAGRGVYGYTF
>.|.|17|TRBV18|TRBJ2-7
TGTGCCAGCTCTCTCATGGCTCCTCAAACCAGCTCCTACGAGCAGTACTTC
CASSLMAPQTSSYEQYF
>.|.|14|TRBV7-2|TRBJ1-5
TGTGCCAGCAGCGCCGCATTTGAAGATCAGCCCCAGCATTTT
CASSAAFEDQPQHF
>.|.|14|TRBV6-5|TRBJ1-4
TGTGCCAGCAGTTACTCGGGGGGGAACGAAAAACTGTTTTTT
CASSYSGGNEKLFF
>.|.|13|TRBV7-3|TRBJ2-7
TGTGCCAGCAGCTTCACGGGTTCCTACGAGCAGTACTTC
CASSFTGSYEQYF
>TRBD2|.|16|TRBV9|TRBJ2-1
TGTGCCAGCAGCTTCGGGACTAGCGGGACATACAATGAGCAGTTCTTC
CASSFGTSGTYNEQFF
>.|.|13|TRBV7-8|TRBJ2-5
TGTGCCAGCCGACGAACAGGTGGCGAGACCCAGTACTTC
CASRRTGGETQYF
>.|.|16|TRBV7-2|TRBJ1-3
TGTGCCAGCAGCTACCACAAGGGCTCGTCGGGAAACACCATATATTTT
CASSYHKGSSGNTIYF
>TRBD2|.|15|TRBV9|TRBJ2-5
TGTGCCAGCAGCGTAGTTTTAGCGGGGGGTCGGACCCAGTACTTC
CASSVVLAGGRTQYF
>TRBD1|.|16|TRBV29-1|TRBJ1-1
TGCAGCTCCCGGACCGGGACAGATTTAGTGAACACTGAAGCTTTCTTT
CSSRTGTDLVNTEAFF
>.|.|13|TRBV2|TRBJ1-4
TGTGCCAGCGCTTCGGACGGACTTGAAAAACTGTTTTTT
CASASDGLEKLFF
>.|.|13|TRBV7-2|TRBJ2-1
TGTGCCAGCAGCTTTGGTAGGGCATATGAGCAGTTCTTC
CASSFGRAYEQFF
>TRBD2|.|15|TRBV9|TRBJ2-7
TGTGCCAGCAGCGTAGGTAGCGGGGCCCCCTACGAGCAGTACTTC
CASSVGSGAPYEQYF
>.|.|18|TRBV18|TRBJ1-2
TGTGCCAGCTCACCGCGAACCCTAGGGACGTACAGGGTTGATGGCTACACCTTC
CASSPRTLGTYRVDGYTF
>TRBD2|.|19|TRBV19|TRBJ2-1
TGTGCCAGTAGTATAAAGGTGGGGGTGCTAGCGGGAGCCTACAATGAGCAGTTCTTC
CASSIKVGVLAGAYNEQFF
>.|.|12|TRBV24-1|TRBJ2-7
TGTGCCACCAGTGATTTGGGGGAGACTAAATACTTC
CATSDLGETKYF
>TRBD1|.|12|TRBV12-3/TRBV12-4|TRBJ1-1
TGTGCCAGCAGTTCCCCAGGGGGCTACGCTTTCTTT
CASSSPGGYAFF
>TRBD2|.|17|TRBV18|TRBJ2-3
TGTGCCAGCTCACCGGGGACTAGCGGGACAGGTACAGATACGCAGTATTTT
CASSPGTSGTGTDTQYF
>TRBD2|.|15|TRBV19|TRBJ2-7
TGTGCCAGTAGTATGAGGACTAGCGGCTCCTACGAGCAGTACTTC
CASSMRTSGSYEQYF
>.|.|14|TRBV7-3|TRBJ2-2
TGTGCCAGCAGCTTAACAGGGGACACCGGGGAGCTGTTTTTT
CASSLTGDTGELFF
>.|once|14|TRBV28|TRBJ2-7
TGTGCCAGCAGTCCCGGACAGTTTACCTACGAGCAGTACTTC
CASSPGQFTYEQYF
>TRBD1|.|15|TRBV24-1|TRBJ2-5
TGTGCCACCAGTGATGCCGGGACAGGGCAAGAGACCCAGTACTTC
CATSDAGTGQETQYF
>TRBD1|.|16|TRBV5-1|TRBJ1-1
TGCGCCAGCAGCTTGGCGTACAGGGGAGGTAGCACTGAAGCTTTCTTT
CASSLAYRGGSTEAFF
>TRBD1|.|17|TRBV18|TRBJ1-1
TGTGCCAGCTCACCATTACCGGGGACAGGATTGCACACTGAAGCTTTCTTT
CASSPLPGTGLHTEAFF
>.|.|15|TRBV3-1/TRBV3-2|TRBJ1-1
TGTGCCAGCAGCCAATTGAAAGGGTGGAACACTGAAGCTTTCTTT
CASSQLKGWNTEAFF
>.|.|15|TRBV7-2|TRBJ2-1
TGTGCCAGCAGCTTAGCGGAGGGGACCCACAATGAGCAGTTCTTC
CASSLAEGTHNEQFF
>.|.|14|TRBV10-3|TRBJ2-5
TGTGCCATCAGACAGACAGAACAAGAGATGGCCCAGTACTTC
CAIRQTEQEMAQYF
>.|.|15|TRBV9|TRBJ1-5
TGTGCCAGCAGCGTAGATGGTTTGAGCAATCAGCCCCAGCATTTT
CASSVDGLSNQPQHF
>.|.|17|TRBV14|TRBJ2-5
TGTGCCAGCAGCCAAACAAGGCGGTGGGGGACCCAAGAGACCCAGTACTTC
CASSQTRRWGTQETQYF
>TRBD1|.|16|TRBV19|TRBJ2-5
TGTGCCAGTAGTATGTTCGGACAGGGGGTGTTGGAGACCCAGTACTTC
CASSMFGQGVLETQYF
>TRBD1|.|14|TRBV6-1|TRBJ1-2
TGTGCCAGCAGTGAGGCCAGACAGGGAGTAGGCTACACCTTC
CASSEARQGVGYTF
>.|once|14|TRBV19|TRBJ2-1
TGTGCCAGTAGTAACAACCAAGCCTACAATGAGCAGTTCTTC
CASSNNQAYNEQFF
>TRBD1|.|15|TRBV9|TRBJ2-2
TGTGCCAGCAGCGGAAGACAGGGAGCCACCGGGGAGCTGTTTTTT
CASSGRQGATGELFF
>.|.|18|TRBV6-6|TRBJ2-5
TGTGCCAGCAGTCCCCTCCGTCCGGGAACCCTGACCGCCGAGACCCAGTACTTC
CASSPLRPGTLTAETQYF
>TRBD1|.|16|TRBV18|TRBJ2-2
TGTGCCAGCTCAGGAGGACAGGGGGCGAACACCGGGGAGCTGTTTTTT
CASSGGQGANTGELFF
>.|.|14|TRBV5-1|TRBJ1-1
TGCGCCAGCAGCTTGTCGGGGTCGGACACTGAAGCTTTCTTT
CASSLSGSDTEAFF
>.|.|13|TRBV18|TRBJ1-5
TGTGCCAGCTCACCGTCCACCAATCAGCCCCAGCATTTT
CASSPSTNQPQHF
>TRBD1|once|15|TRBV28|TRBJ1-4
TGTGCCAGCAGGCAAGGGACAGGGGTTGGCGAAAAACTGTTTTTT
CASRQGTGVGEKLFF
>.|.|14|TRBV19|TRBJ1-2
TGTGCCAGTAGTACGTACGGGGCGGACTATGGCTACACCTTC
CASSTYGADYGYTF
>.|.|15|TRBV19|TRBJ2-7
TGTGCCAGTAGCACAAAGCCGAGCGACTCCTACGAGCAGTACTTC
CASSTKPSDSYEQYF
>.|.|15|TRBV9|TRBJ1-3
TGTGCCAGCAGGAAGGAGGGGGACTCTGGAAACACCATATATTTT
CASRKEGDSGNTIYF
>.|.|14|TRBV7-9|TRBJ2-7
TGTGCCAGCAGCTTAGTGGCAGGGTTCAACGAGCAGTACTTC
CASSLVAGFNEQYF
>.|.|15|TRBV9|TRBJ1-1
TGTGCCAGCACGGTGGGAGGGGCGGGAAACACTGAAGCTTTCTTT
CASTVGGAGNTEAFF